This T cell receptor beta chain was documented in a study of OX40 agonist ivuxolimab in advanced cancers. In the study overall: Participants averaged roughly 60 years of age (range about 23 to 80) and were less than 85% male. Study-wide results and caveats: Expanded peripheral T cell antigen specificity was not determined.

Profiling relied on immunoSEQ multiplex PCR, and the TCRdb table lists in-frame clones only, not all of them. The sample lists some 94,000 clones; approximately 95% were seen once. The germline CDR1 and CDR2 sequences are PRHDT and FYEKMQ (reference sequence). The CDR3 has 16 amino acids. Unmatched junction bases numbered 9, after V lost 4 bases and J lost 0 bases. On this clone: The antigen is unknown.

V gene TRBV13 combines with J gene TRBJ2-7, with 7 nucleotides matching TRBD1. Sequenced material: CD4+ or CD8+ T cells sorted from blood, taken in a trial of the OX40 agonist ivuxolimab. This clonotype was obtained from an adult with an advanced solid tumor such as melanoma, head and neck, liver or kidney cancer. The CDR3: CASSSRQGLSSYEQYF. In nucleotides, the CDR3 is TGTGCCAGCAGCTCGAGACAGGGCCTTAGCTCCTACGAGCAGTACTTC.